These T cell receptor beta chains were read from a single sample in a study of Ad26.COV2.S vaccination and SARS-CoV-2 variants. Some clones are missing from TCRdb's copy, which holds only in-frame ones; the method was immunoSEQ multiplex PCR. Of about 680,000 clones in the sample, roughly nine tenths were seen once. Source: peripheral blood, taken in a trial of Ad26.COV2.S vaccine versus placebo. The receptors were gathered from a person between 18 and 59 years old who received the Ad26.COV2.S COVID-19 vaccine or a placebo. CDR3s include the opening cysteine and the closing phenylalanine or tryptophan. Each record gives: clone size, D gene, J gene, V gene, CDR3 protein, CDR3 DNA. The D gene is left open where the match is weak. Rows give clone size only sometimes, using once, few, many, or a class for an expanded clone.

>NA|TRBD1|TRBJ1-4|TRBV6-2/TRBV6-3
CASSHQGQRPATNEKLFF
TGTGCCAGCAGCCACCAGGGACAGCGCCCCGCAACTAATGAAAAACTGTTTTTT
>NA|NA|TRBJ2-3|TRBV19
CASTTTSGMLPSTDTQYF
TGTGCCAGTACCACCACCTCAGGCATGCTTCCTAGCACAGATACGCAGTATTTT
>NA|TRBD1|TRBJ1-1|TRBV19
CASSPTGAGLNTEAFF
TGTGCCAGTAGTCCGACAGGGGCCGGGTTGAACACTGAAGCTTTCTTT
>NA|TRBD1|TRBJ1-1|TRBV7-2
CASSLDRGNTEAFF
TGTGCCAGCAGCCTGGACAGGGGGAACACTGAAGCTTTCTTT
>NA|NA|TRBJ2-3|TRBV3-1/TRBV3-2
CASSPLGGHTQYF
TGTGCCAGCAGCCCTCTAGGCGGCCATACGCAGTATTTT
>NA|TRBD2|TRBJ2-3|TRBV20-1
CSARGLAVTDTQYF
TGCAGTGCTCGTGGACTAGCGGTCACAGATACGCAGTATTTT
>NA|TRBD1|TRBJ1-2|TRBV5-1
CASSSPGQGTYGYTF
TGCGCCAGCAGCTCACCGGGACAGGGTACCTATGGCTACACCTTC
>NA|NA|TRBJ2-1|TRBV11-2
CASSFQQYNEQFF
TGTGCCAGCAGCTTCCAACAGTACAATGAGCAGTTCTTC
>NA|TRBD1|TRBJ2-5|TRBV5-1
CASSLQPTGMGETQYF
TGCGCCAGCAGCTTACAACCGACAGGGATGGGGGAGACCCAGTACTTC
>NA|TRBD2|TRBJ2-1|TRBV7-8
CASSGTSGGADEQFF
TGTGCCAGCAGCGGGACTAGCGGGGGGGCGGATGAGCAGTTCTTC
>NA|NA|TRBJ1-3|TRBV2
CASSRDRPSSGNTIYF
TGTGCCAGCTCTCGAGACAGACCAAGCTCTGGAAACACCATATATTTT
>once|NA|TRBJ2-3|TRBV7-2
CASSPARTDTQYF
TGTGCCAGCAGTCCTGCCCGTACAGATACGCAGTATTTT
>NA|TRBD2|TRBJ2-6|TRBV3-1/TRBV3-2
CASSPLAGGNSGANVLTF
TGTGCCAGCAGCCCCCTAGCGGGGGGAAACTCTGGGGCCAACGTCCTGACTTTC
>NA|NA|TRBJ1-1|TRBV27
CASSYSGVPEAFF
TGTGCCAGCAGTTATTCAGGGGTCCCTGAAGCTTTCTTT
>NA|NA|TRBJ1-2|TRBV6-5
CASSTWGGTYGYTF
TGTGCCAGCAGTACTTGGGGAGGGACTTATGGCTACACCTTC